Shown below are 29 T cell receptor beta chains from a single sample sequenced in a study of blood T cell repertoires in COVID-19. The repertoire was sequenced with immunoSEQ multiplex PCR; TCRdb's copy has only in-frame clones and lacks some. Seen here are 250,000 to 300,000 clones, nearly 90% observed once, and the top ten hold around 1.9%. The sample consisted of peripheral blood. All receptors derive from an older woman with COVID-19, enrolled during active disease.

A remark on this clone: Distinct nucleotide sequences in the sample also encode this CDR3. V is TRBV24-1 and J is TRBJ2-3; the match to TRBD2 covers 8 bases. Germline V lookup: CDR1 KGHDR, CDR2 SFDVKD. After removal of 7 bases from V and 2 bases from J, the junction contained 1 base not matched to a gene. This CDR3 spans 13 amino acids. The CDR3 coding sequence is TGTGCCACCAGCGGGGGGGCCACAGATACGCAGTATTTT. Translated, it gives CATSGGATDTQYF.

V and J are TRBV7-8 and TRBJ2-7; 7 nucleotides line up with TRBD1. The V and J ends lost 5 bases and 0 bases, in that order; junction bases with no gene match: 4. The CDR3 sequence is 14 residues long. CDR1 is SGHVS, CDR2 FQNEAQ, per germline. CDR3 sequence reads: CASSARQGSYEQYF. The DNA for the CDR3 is TGTGCCAGCAGCGCCCGACAGGGCTCCTACGAGCAGTACTTC.

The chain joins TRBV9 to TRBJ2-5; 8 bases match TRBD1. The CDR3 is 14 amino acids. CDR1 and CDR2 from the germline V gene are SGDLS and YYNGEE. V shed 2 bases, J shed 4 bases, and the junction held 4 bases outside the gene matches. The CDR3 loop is CASSVGQGGETQYF. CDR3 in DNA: TGTGCCAGCAGCGTCGGACAGGGTGGAGAGACCCAGTACTTC. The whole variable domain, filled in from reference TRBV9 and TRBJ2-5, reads DSGVTQTPKHLITATGQRVTLRCSPRSGDLSVYWYQQSLDQGLQFLIQYYNGEERAKGNILERFSAQQFPDLHSELNLSSLELGDSALYFCASSVGQGGETQYFGPGTRLLVL.

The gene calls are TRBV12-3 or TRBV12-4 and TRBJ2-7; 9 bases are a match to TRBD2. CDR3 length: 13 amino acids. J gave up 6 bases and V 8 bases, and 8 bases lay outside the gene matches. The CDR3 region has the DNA TGTGCCAGCCAGCGGGGGGCCGCGACCGAGCAGTACTTC. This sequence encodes CASQRGAATEQYF.

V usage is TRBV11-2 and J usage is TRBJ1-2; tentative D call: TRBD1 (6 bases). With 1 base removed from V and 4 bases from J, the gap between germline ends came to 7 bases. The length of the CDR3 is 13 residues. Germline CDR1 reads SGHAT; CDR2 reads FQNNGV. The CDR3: CASSLAQGYGYTF. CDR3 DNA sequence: TGTGCCAGCAGCTTAGCACAGGGCTATGGCTACACCTTC.

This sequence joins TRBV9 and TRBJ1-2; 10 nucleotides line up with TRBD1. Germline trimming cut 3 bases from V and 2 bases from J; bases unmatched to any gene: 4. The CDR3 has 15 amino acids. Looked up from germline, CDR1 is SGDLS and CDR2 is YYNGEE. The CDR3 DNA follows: TGTGCCAGCAGCGGGCGGGACAGGGGCAACTATGGCTACACCTTC. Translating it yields CASSGRDRGNYGYTF.

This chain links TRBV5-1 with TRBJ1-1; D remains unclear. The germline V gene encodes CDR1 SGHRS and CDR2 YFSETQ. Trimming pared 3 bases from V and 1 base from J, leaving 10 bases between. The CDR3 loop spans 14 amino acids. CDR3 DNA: TGCGCCAGCAGCTCCCCACGCGGGAACACTGAAGCTTTCTTT. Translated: CASSSPRGNTEAFF.

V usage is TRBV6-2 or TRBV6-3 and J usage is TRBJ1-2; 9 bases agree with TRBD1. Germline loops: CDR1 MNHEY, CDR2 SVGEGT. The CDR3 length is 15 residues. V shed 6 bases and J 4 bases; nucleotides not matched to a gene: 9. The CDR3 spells CASSQHPGQGYGYTF. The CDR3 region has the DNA TGTGCCAGCAGCCAACATCCGGGACAGGGCTATGGCTACACCTTC.

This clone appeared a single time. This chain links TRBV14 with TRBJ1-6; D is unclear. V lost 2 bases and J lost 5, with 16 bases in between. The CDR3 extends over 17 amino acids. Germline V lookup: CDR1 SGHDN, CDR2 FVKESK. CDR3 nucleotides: TGTGCCAGCAGCCAACCTCGGGGAAGTGTCCATAATTCACCCCTCCACTTT. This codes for CASSQPRGSVHNSPLHF.

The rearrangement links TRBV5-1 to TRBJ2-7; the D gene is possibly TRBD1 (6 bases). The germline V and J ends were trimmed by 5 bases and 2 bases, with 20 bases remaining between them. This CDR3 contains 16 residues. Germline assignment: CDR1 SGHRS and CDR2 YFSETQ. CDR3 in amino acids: CASRTGPSLFTYEQYF. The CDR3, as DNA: TGCGCCAGCAGAACAGGGCCCTCCCTGTTCACCTACGAGCAGTACTTC.

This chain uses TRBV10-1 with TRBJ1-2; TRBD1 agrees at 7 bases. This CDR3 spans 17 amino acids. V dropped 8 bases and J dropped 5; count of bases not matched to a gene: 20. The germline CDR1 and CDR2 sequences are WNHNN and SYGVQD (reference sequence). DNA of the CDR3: TGCGCCAGCGCACATGAGTGGCAGGGGGTCTTAGGGTATGGCTACACCTTC. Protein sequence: CASAHEWQGVLGYGYTF.

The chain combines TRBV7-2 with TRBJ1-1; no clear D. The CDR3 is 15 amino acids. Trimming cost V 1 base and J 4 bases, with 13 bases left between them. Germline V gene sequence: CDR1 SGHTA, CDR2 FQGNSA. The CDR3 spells CASSLVLIDFTEAFF. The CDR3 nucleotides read TGTGCCAGCAGCTTAGTACTGATTGACTTCACTGAAGCTTTCTTT.

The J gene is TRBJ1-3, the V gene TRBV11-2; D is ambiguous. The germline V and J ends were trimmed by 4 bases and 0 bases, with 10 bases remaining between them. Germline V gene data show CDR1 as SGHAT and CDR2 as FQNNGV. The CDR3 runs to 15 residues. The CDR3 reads CASSSLVRSGNTIYF. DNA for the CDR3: TGTGCCAGCAGCTCGTTAGTCCGCTCTGGAAACACCATATATTTT.

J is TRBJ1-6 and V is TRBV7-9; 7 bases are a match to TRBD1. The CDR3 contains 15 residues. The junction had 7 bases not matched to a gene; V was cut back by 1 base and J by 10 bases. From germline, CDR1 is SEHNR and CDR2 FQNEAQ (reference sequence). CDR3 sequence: CASSLGNRGYSPLHF. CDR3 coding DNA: TGTGCCAGCAGCTTAGGAAACAGGGGCTACTCACCCCTCCACTTT.

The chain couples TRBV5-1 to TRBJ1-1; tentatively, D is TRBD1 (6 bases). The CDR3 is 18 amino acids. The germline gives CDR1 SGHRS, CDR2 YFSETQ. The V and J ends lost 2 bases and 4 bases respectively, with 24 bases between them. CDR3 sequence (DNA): TGCGCCAGCAGCTTACGTGACAGGTCGGGAGGTTGGGGCACTGAAGCTTTCTTT. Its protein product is CASSLRDRSGGWGTEAFF.

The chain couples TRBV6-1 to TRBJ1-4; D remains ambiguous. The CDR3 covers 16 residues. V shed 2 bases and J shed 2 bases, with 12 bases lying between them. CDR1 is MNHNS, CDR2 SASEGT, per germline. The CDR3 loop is CASSEPAGRTNEKLFF. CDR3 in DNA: TGTGCCAGCAGTGAACCTGCGGGGAGGACTAATGAAAAACTGTTTTTT.

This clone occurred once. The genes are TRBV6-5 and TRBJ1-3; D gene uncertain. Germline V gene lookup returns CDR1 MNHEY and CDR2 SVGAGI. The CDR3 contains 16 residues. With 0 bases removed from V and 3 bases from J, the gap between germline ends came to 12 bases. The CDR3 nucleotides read TGTGCCAGCAGTTACTCACCACATATCAGTGGAAACACCATATATTTT. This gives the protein CASSYSPHISGNTIYF.

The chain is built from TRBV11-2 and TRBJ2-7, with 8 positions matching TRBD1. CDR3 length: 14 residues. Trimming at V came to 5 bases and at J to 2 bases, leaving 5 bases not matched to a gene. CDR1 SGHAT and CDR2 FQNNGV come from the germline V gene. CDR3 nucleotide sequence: TGTGCCAGCAGCCTGGACAGGGCTGCCTACGAGCAGTACTTC. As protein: CASSLDRAAYEQYF.

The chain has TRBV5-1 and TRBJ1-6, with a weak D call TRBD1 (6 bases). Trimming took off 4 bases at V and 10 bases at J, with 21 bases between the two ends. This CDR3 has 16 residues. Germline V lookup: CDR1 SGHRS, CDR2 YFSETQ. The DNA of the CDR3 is TGCGCCAGCAGCCCGACACAGGGAATCAAGGCCTCACCCCTCCACTTT. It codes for CASSPTQGIKASPLHF.

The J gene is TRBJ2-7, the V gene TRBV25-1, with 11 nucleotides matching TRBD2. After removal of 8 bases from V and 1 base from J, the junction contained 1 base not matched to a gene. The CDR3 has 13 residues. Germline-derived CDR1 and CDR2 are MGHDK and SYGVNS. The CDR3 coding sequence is TGTGCCAGCCGACTAGCGGGATCCTACGAGCAGTACTTC. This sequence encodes CASRLAGSYEQYF.

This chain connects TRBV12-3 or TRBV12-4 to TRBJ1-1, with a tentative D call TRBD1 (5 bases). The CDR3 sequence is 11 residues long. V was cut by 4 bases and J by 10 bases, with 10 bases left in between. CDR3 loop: CASSSGGRAFF. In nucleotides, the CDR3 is TGTGCCAGCAGTTCCGGGGGAAGAGCTTTCTTT.

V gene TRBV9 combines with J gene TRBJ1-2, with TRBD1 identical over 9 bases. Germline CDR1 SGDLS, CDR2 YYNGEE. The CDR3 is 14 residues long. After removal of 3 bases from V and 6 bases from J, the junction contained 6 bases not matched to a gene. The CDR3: CASSAGTGRDGYTF. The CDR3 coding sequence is TGTGCCAGCAGCGCCGGGACAGGGAGAGATGGCTACACCTTC.

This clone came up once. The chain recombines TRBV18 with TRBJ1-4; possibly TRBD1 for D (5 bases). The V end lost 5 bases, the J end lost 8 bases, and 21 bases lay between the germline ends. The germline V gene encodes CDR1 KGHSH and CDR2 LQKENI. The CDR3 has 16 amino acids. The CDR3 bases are TGTGCCAGCTCAGTCCTACGAAGCGGGGGGTCGGAAAAACTGTTTTTT. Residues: CASSVLRSGGSEKLFF.

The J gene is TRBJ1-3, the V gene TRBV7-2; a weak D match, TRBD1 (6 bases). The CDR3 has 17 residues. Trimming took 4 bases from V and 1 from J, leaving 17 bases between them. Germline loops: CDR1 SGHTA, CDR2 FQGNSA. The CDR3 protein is CASSSSPSGQSGNTIYF. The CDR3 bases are TGTGCCAGCAGCTCCTCACCCTCCGGACAGTCTGGAAACACCATATATTTT. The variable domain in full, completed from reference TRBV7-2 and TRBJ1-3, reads GAGVSQSPSNKVTEKGKDVELRCDPISGHTALYWYRQSLGQGLEFLIYFQGNSAPDKSGLPSDRFSAERTGGSVSTLTIQRTQQEDSAVYLCASSSSPSGQSGNTIYFGEGSWLTVV.

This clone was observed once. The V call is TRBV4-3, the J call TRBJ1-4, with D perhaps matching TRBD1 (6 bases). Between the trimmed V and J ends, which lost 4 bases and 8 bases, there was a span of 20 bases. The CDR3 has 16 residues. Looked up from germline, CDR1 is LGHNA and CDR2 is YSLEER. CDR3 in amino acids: CASSPLLTQGGEKLFF. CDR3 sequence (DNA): TGCGCCAGCAGCCCCCTTCTCACACAGGGTGGCGAAAAACTGTTTTTT.

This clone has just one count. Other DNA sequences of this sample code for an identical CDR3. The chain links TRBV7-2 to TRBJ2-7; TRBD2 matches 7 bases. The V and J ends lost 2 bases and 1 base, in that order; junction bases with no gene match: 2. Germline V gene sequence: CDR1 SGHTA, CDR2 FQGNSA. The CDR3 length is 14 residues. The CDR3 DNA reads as TGTGCCAGCAGCTTAACGGGGGGATCCTACGAGCAGTACTTC. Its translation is CASSLTGGSYEQYF.

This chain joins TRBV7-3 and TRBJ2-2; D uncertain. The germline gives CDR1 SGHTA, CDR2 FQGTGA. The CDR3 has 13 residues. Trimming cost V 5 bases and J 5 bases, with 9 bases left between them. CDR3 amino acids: CASSLTRTGELFF. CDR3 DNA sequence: TGTGCCAGCAGCCTTACGCGAACCGGGGAGCTGTTTTTT.

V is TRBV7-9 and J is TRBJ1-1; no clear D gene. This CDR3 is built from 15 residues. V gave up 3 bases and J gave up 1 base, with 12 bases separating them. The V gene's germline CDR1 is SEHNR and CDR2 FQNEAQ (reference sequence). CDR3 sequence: CASSFAEPSNTEAFF. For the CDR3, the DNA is TGTGCCAGCAGCTTCGCGGAGCCATCGAACACTGAAGCTTTCTTT.

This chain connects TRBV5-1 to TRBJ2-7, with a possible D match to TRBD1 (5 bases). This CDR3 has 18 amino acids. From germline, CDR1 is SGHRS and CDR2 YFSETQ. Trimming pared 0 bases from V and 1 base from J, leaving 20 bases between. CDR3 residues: CASSLAISSGPLSYEQYF. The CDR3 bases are TGCGCCAGCAGCTTGGCCATATCATCAGGGCCACTATCCTACGAGCAGTACTTC.